This TCR beta chain stems from a study of identical twins. This CDR3 contains 13 residues. Germline V CDR1 and CDR2: SEHNR, FQNEAQ (reference sequence). Trimming stripped 5 bases from V and 4 bases from J, with 11 bases between. TCRdb passed the 5' RACE reads through MiXCR, listing each CDR3 protein once. Of roughly 250,000 distinct CDR3 sequences listed, approximately 7% were seen once; the top ten hold 3.5% to 4%. These data were also filed under a second study, of yellow fever vaccine responses in identical twins.

The source material was memory (CD45RO+) T cells sorted from blood. The chain carries TRBV7-9 and TRBJ1-2; no firm D call. The origin of this receptor is a woman between 18 and 29 years old in good health. In nucleotides, the CDR3 is TGTGCCAGCAGCCAAGCACAGATCTATGGCTACACCTTC. This translates into CASSQAQIYGYTF.